The sequence of this TCR beta chain was determined in a study of spatial heterogeneity in lung cancer. Stated time point: sample taken at primary tumor resection. Unsorted whole RNA of tumor, nontumor lung or frozen PBMC was sequenced. Samples came from 65 to 75 TRACERx patients with untreated early-stage lung cancer. There are many counts of this clonotype. Its antigen is unknown. This CDR3 has 13 residues. V lost 4 bases, J lost 6 bases, and 2 bases stayed unmatched. TCRdb redid the calling of the 5' RACE reads with MiXCR, one entry per CDR3 protein. The data contain under 100,000 distinct CDR3 sequences, approximately 8.2% of them seen just once; the ten biggest clones take up roughly 7.2%. Whole-study results and caveats: There were more appearances of ubiquitous expanded tumor TCRs in blood at resection than at follow-up.

The TCR sequence derives from a male donor with early-stage non-small cell lung cancer. Sequencing was performed on PBMCs, taken at surgery. The gene calls are TRBV12-3 or TRBV12-4 and TRBJ2-1; 8 bases are a match to TRBD2. The CDR3 protein is CASSWTSSNEQFF. In DNA, the CDR3 is TGTGCCAGCAGTTGGACTAGCAGCAATGAGCAGTTCTTC.